Shown below are 8 T cell receptor beta chains from a single sample sequenced in a study of shared clonotypes between healthy human individuals. Sequencing used immunoSEQ multiplex PCR; TCRdb keeps in-frame clones, though not all of them. Here the sample spans around 1,900,000 clones, about 93% being singletons. Terminally differentiated effector memory CD45RA+ cells were left out of the naive CD8 fraction, which was CD45RO-negative and positively selected for CCR7. Sequences were obtained from naive CD8+ T cells from PBMCs. Receptor source: a man between 18 and 35 years old in good health. Some clones in this sample may be carry-over from other donors' samples.

This clone has more than one count but fewer than ten. The chain couples TRBV10-3 to TRBJ1-2; D is ambiguous. CDR1 and CDR2 from the germline V gene are ENHRY and SYGVKD. The CDR3 spans 12 residues. V was shortened by 8 bases and J by 0 bases, with 7 bases between the two germline ends. The CDR3, as DNA: TGTGCCATCTTGAGGCCTAACTATGGCTACACCTTC. Translated: CAILRPNYGYTF.

This rearrangement joins TRBV29-1 to TRBJ2-7; 9 nucleotides line up with TRBD2. Germline V gives CDR1 SQVTM, CDR2 ANQGSEA. V was clipped by 2 bases and J by 2 bases; unmatched bases: 7. The CDR3 has 15 residues. CDR3 sequence: CSVELAGKPAYEQYF. The CDR3 coding sequence is TGCAGCGTTGAACTAGCGGGAAAACCAGCCTACGAGCAGTACTTC.

As concerns this clone: Within the sample, other DNA sequences also encode this same CDR3. The chain couples TRBV28 to TRBJ1-5, with D hard to call. The CDR3 runs to 14 residues. V gave up 1 base and J gave up 4 bases, with 8 bases separating them. Per the germline V gene, CDR1 is MDHEN and CDR2 is SYDVKM. Here the CDR3 reads CASSLSSGNQPQHF. The DNA of the CDR3 is TGTGCCAGCAGTTTATCTTCGGGTAATCAGCCCCAGCATTTT.

As concerns this clone: Other DNA sequences from this sample encode an identical CDR3 as well. The genes are TRBV4-1 and TRBJ1-5; 7 positions agree with TRBD1. This CDR3 has 15 residues. Germline-derived CDR1 and CDR2 are MGHRA and YSYEKL. V trimming: 4 bases; J trimming: 0 bases; junction bases outside the gene matches: 3. Here the CDR3 DNA reads TGCGCCAGCAGCCCGCGACAGGGTAGCAATCAGCCCCAGCATTTT. Protein sequence: CASSPRQGSNQPQHF.

The chain has TRBV9 and TRBJ2-7, with TRBD1 as a possible D gene (6 bases). Germline V lookup: CDR1 SGDLS, CDR2 YYNGEE. The CDR3 extends over 13 amino acids. Trimming shortened V by 4 bases and J by 2 bases, and 10 bases separated the two germline ends. CDR3 amino acids: CASSSDRAYEQYF. CDR3 nucleotides: TGTGCCAGCAGCTCGGACAGAGCCTACGAGCAGTACTTC.

This clone has a single count. V gene TRBV10-3 combines with J gene TRBJ1-2, with 8 positions matching TRBD1. V trimming: 3 bases; J trimming: 8 bases; junction bases outside the gene matches: 11. CDR3 length equals 15 residues. Looked up from germline, CDR1 is ENHRY and CDR2 is SYGVKD. CDR3 coding DNA: TGTGCCATCAGTGACCCGGGACAGGTCTCAAACGGCTACACCTTC. Translated: CAISDPGQVSNGYTF.

This sequence joins TRBV25-1 and TRBJ1-2; 9 bases line up with TRBD1. CDR3 length equals 16 residues. V lost 1 base to trimming and J lost 5 bases; unmatched junction nucleotides: 8. CDR1 is MGHDK and CDR2 is SYGVNS in the germline V gene. CDR3 bases: TGTGCCAGCAGTGAATCGGGGACAGGGTGGGGGTATGGCTACACCTTC. Translation gives CASSESGTGWGYGYTF.

The V and J genes are TRBV7-6 and TRBJ2-5; D is unclear. The CDR3 has 14 residues. Trimming cost V 1 base and J 5 bases, with 11 bases left between them. Germline CDR1 is SGHVS and CDR2 is FNYEAQ. The CDR3 nucleotides are TGTGCCAGCAGCTTAGAGACCGGATGGGAGACCCAGTACTTC. Its translation: CASSLETGWETQYF.